The 26 T cell receptor beta chains reported below all come from one sample, sequenced in a study of T cell responses to AZD1222 COVID-19 vaccine. The repertoire was sequenced with immunoSEQ multiplex PCR; TCRdb's copy has only in-frame clones and lacks some. The sample carries tens of thousands of clones, roughly 90% recorded once. The specimen was peripheral blood, collected 28 days after the second AZD1222 dose. These receptors originate from an adult who received the AZD1222 COVID-19 vaccine.

The genes are TRBV5-1 and TRBJ2-3; 15 nucleotides align to TRBD2. With V trimmed by 3 bases and J by 4 bases, 3 bases remained unmatched. The CDR3 loop spans 16 amino acids. The V gene's germline CDR1 is SGHRS and CDR2 YFSETQ. The CDR3 DNA is TGCGCCAGCAGCTCGGGGACTAGCGGGAGGTCAGATACGCAGTATTTT. Translated, it gives CASSSGTSGRSDTQYF.

CDR3 DNA sequence: TGTGCCAGCACCCGCTCTCTGGCCCCTCTCTCTGGGGCCAACGTCCTGACTTTC. Amino acids: CASTRSLAPLSGANVLTF. The chain carries TRBV2 and TRBJ2-6; D is unresolved. V shed 7 bases and J shed 0 bases, with 19 bases lying between them. Looked up from germline, CDR1 is SNHLY and CDR2 is FYNNEI. The CDR3 spans 18 residues.

The V call is TRBV5-1, the J call TRBJ2-7; unclear D gene. V lost 2 bases, J lost 2 bases, and 17 bases lay in between. This CDR3 contains 16 residues. Per germline, CDR1 SGHRS and CDR2 YFSETQ. The DNA for the CDR3 is TGCGCCAGCAGCTTAACGAGGACGGGTATTCCCTACGAGCAGTACTTC. As protein: CASSLTRTGIPYEQYF.

This clone was found once. The chain has TRBV7-2 and TRBJ1-1; a possible D gene is TRBD1 (6 bases). V was pared by 3 bases and J by 5 bases, with 16 bases between. Germline V gives CDR1 SGHTA, CDR2 FQGNSA. CDR3 size: 15 residues. The CDR3 spells CASSFMTGGSTEAFF. CDR3 in DNA: TGTGCCAGCAGCTTTATGACAGGAGGATCGACTGAAGCTTTCTTT. Drawing the rest from reference TRBV7-2 and TRBJ1-1, the complete variable domain is GAGVSQSPSNKVTEKGKDVELRCDPISGHTALYWYRQSLGQGLEFLIYFQGNSAPDKSGLPSDRFSAERTGGSVSTLTIQRTQQEDSAVYLCASSFMTGGSTEAFFGQGTRLTVV.

The chain uses TRBV9 and TRBJ2-2; D remains ambiguous. Per the germline V gene, CDR1 is SGDLS and CDR2 is YYNGEE. The CDR3 length is 11 residues. Trimming took 6 bases from V and 5 from J, leaving 5 bases between them. The CDR3 is CASTRTGELFF. CDR3 sequence (DNA): TGTGCCAGCACGAGGACCGGGGAGCTGTTTTTT.

This clone showed up just once. The rearrangement links TRBV5-4 to TRBJ1-3; D is unclear. CDR1 is SGHNT and CDR2 is YYREEE in the germline V gene (reference sequence). V gave up 0 bases and J gave up 8 bases, with 9 bases separating them. This CDR3 contains 13 residues. In DNA, the CDR3 is TGTGCCAGCAGCTTGGGGTCCGGGGACACCATATATTTT. Encoded protein: CASSLGSGDTIYF.

The table lists this clone with a count of one. The chain recombines TRBV5-1 with TRBJ2-4; a weak D match, TRBD1 (5 bases). Trimming took 0 bases from V and 6 from J, leaving 16 bases between them. The CDR3 sequence is 16 residues long. Germline V lookup: CDR1 SGHRS, CDR2 YFSETQ. The DNA of the CDR3 is TGCGCCAGCAGCTTGGAGTGGGGCCACCAGGGAAACATTCAGTACTTC. Its protein product is CASSLEWGHQGNIQYF.

CDR3 DNA sequence: TGTGCCAGCTCAAATTCGGGTCAAGGTAGGGAGCAGTACTTC. This sequence encodes CASSNSGQGREQYF. The chain joins TRBV18 to TRBJ2-7, with D unclear. Germline values: CDR1 KGHSH, CDR2 LQKENI. Trimming took 5 bases from V and 7 from J, leaving 18 bases between them. There are 14 residues in the CDR3. Supplemented by reference TRBV18 and TRBJ2-7, the full variable domain reads NAGVMQNPRHLVRRRGQEARLRCSPMKGHSHVYWYRQLPEEGLKFMVYLQKENIIDESGMPKERFSAEFPKEGPSILRIQQVVRGDSAAYFCASSNSGQGREQYFGPGTRLTVT.

The chain uses TRBV7-2 and TRBJ1-2, with 10 nucleotides matching TRBD1. This CDR3 is built from 15 residues. Germline V gene data show CDR1 as SGHTA and CDR2 as FQGNSA. Germline trimming cut 5 bases from V and 7 bases from J; bases unmatched to any gene: 10. The DNA for the CDR3 is TGTGCCAGCAGCACCACCGGGACAGGGGCCTTTGGCTACACCTTC. Amino acid sequence: CASSTTGTGAFGYTF.

J is TRBJ1-2 and V is TRBV2, with TRBD1 matching over 7 bases. The V gene's germline CDR1 is SNHLY and CDR2 FYNNEI. The ends lost 6 bases at V and 4 bases at J; junction bases unmatched: 5. The CDR3 loop spans 13 amino acids. The CDR3 coding sequence is TGTGCCAGCAGACCTACAGGGGTCTATGGCTACACCTTC. Translating gives CASRPTGVYGYTF.

The V gene is TRBV29-1, the J gene TRBJ1-2; TRBD1 matches at 10 bases. V was clipped by 7 bases and J by 4 bases; unmatched bases: 9. In germline, CDR1 is SQVTM, CDR2 ANQGSEA. CDR3 length equals 14 residues. This CDR3 reads CSGGGQGDSYGYTF. CDR3 sequence (DNA): TGCAGCGGCGGAGGACAGGGGGATAGCTATGGCTACACCTTC.

The chain joins TRBV27 to TRBJ1-1; D not certain. V lost 9 bases and J 1 base, leaving 9 bases between the germline ends. This CDR3 is 12 amino acids long. Germline V gene lookup returns CDR1 MNHEY and CDR2 SMNVEV (reference sequence). The DNA of the CDR3 is TGTGCCAGGGCAGAAAGGAACACTGAAGCTTTCTTT. Its protein is CARAERNTEAFF.

In its sample, this clone was seen a few times. The chain recombines TRBV27 with TRBJ1-4; D not certain. Per the germline V gene, CDR1 is MNHEY and CDR2 is SMNVEV (reference sequence). The CDR3 is 14 amino acids. The germline V and J ends were trimmed by 2 bases and 8 bases, with 12 bases remaining between them. As DNA, the CDR3 is TGTGCCAGCAGTTTACAACCCAGCCGCGAAAAACTGTTTTTT. Protein product: CASSLQPSREKLFF.

The V gene is TRBV10-3, the J gene TRBJ1-2; D may be TRBD1 (5 bases). The CDR3 spans 11 residues. Looked up from germline, CDR1 is ENHRY and CDR2 is SYGVKD. With 4 bases removed from V and 6 bases from J, the gap between germline ends came to 6 bases. As DNA, the CDR3 is TGTGCCATCAGTGCAGGGAATGGCTACACCTTC. It yields the protein CAISAGNGYTF.

J is TRBJ2-1 and V is TRBV14, with D possibly being TRBD2 (6 bases). The CDR3 sequence is 15 residues long. Germline CDR1 and CDR2: SGHDN and FVKESK. V gave up 1 base and J gave up 8 bases, with 15 bases separating them. The CDR3 is CASSQAPGREDEQFF. CDR3 coding DNA: TGTGCCAGCAGCCAAGCCCCCGGGCGGGAAGATGAGCAGTTCTTC.

The J gene is TRBJ2-5, the V gene TRBV18, with 8 positions matching TRBD1. Trimming cost V 2 bases and J 1 base; bases outside gene matches: 6. Looked up from germline, CDR1 is KGHSH and CDR2 is LQKENI. CDR3 length: 16 residues. CDR3 sequence: CASSPAGGVSQETQYF. The CDR3 DNA is TGTGCCAGCTCACCAGCAGGGGGCGTTTCCCAAGAGACCCAGTACTTC.

The V and J genes are TRBV5-1 and TRBJ2-2; 7 bases fit TRBD1. Germline-derived CDR1 and CDR2 are SGHRS and YFSETQ. This CDR3 spans 15 amino acids. Unmatched junction bases numbered 7, after V lost 4 bases and J lost 4 bases. This CDR3 reads CASSPSTGSTGELFF. Here the CDR3 DNA reads TGCGCCAGCAGCCCCTCGACAGGGAGCACCGGGGAGCTGTTTTTT.

This chain joins TRBV3-1 (or the pseudogene TRBV3-2) and TRBJ2-2; 8 positions match TRBD2. This CDR3 is 16 amino acids long. Trimming removed 0 bases from V and 2 bases from J; junction bases left unmatched: 2. Germline V gene data show CDR1 as LGHDT and CDR2 as YNNKEL (reference sequence). The CDR3 protein is CASSQDGRGNTGELFF. The CDR3 DNA sequence: TGTGCCAGCAGCCAAGACGGGAGGGGCAACACCGGGGAGCTGTTTTTT.

V gene TRBV30 combines with J gene TRBJ1-6; D not certain. The CDR3 is 16 amino acids. CDR1 is GTSNPN and CDR2 is SVGIG in the germline V gene (reference sequence). Trimming removed 0 bases from V and 10 bases from J, with 19 bases in between. The CDR3 nucleotides read TGTGCCTGGAGTGTTTCCCGTAGGACGCGGTACTCACCCCTCCACTTT. This gives the protein CAWSVSRRTRYSPLHF. Complete variable domain (other parts from reference TRBV30 and TRBJ1-6): SQTIHQWPATLVQPVGSPLSLECTVEGTSNPNLYWYRQAAGRGLQLLFYSVGIGQISSEVPQNLSASRPQDRQFILSSKKLLLSDSGFYLCAWSVSRRTRYSPLHFGNGTRLTVT.

The V and J genes are TRBV2 and TRBJ2-3; 11 bases align to TRBD2. The germline gives CDR1 SNHLY, CDR2 FYNNEI. The CDR3 covers 18 residues. The ends lost 6 bases at V and 0 bases at J; junction bases unmatched: 11. CDR3 protein: CASRGGTSGYTSTDTQYF. The CDR3, as DNA: TGTGCCAGCAGGGGAGGGACTAGCGGATATACTAGCACAGATACGCAGTATTTT. Complete variable domain (other parts from reference TRBV2 and TRBJ2-3): EPEVTQTPSHQVTQMGQEVILRCVPISNHLYFYWYRQILGQKVEFLVSFYNNEISEKSEIFDDQFSVERPDGSNFTLKIRSTKLEDSAMYFCASRGGTSGYTSTDTQYFGPGTRLTVL.

The chain couples TRBV15 to TRBJ2-7; the D is unclear. The CDR3 spans 14 residues. Trimming took off 0 bases at V and 5 bases at J, with 11 bases between the two ends. In germline, CDR1 is LNHNV, CDR2 YYDKDF (reference sequence). Here the CDR3 DNA reads TGTGCCACCAGCAGAGAACCCGGACCTGACGAGCAGTACTTC. This encodes CATSREPGPDEQYF.

The chain links TRBV18 to TRBJ1-1, with a weak D call TRBD1 (5 bases). The CDR3 length is 13 residues. The germline gives CDR1 KGHSH, CDR2 LQKENI. V shed 8 bases and J shed 1 base, with 11 bases lying between them. The DNA for the CDR3 is TGTGCCAGCGCAAAGCAGGGGAACACTGAAGCTTTCTTT. It specifies CASAKQGNTEAFF.

The CDR3 loop is CATARLDEQYF. The CDR3 coding sequence is TGTGCCACCGCCAGGCTAGACGAGCAGTACTTC. The chain combines TRBV10-3 with TRBJ2-7; D uncertain. The CDR3 covers 11 residues. Germline assignment: CDR1 ENHRY and CDR2 SYGVKD. V was shortened by 10 bases and J by 5 bases, with 12 bases between the two germline ends.

This clone was found once. The rearrangement joins TRBV6-4 to TRBJ2-1; 7 bases are shared with TRBD2. The junction had 9 bases not matched to a gene; V was cut back by 3 bases and J by 10 bases. The germline V gene encodes CDR1 MRHNA and CDR2 SNTAGT. This CDR3 is 14 amino acids long. The CDR3 loop reads CASSEREPTGEQFF. The CDR3 nucleotides read TGTGCCAGCAGTGAGCGGGAGCCCACCGGAGAGCAGTTCTTC.

This clone appeared once. The V and J genes are TRBV5-1 and TRBJ2-3; D not resolved. CDR3 length: 13 residues. Germline values: CDR1 SGHRS, CDR2 YFSETQ. Trimming took off 1 base at V and 2 bases at J, with 5 bases between the two ends. As DNA, the CDR3 is TGCGCCAGCAGCTTGAAATCCACAGATACGCAGTATTTT. Translated, it gives CASSLKSTDTQYF.

CDR3 region: CASSWGDRGGTDTQYF. CDR3 nucleotide sequence: TGCGCCAGCAGCTGGGGGGACAGGGGAGGAACAGATACGCAGTATTTT. V gene TRBV5-1 combines with J gene TRBJ2-3; 10 positions match TRBD1. Per the germline V gene, CDR1 is SGHRS and CDR2 is YFSETQ. Unmatched junction bases numbered 7, after V lost 3 bases and J lost 3 bases. The CDR3 runs to 16 residues.